Sequencing of this T cell receptor beta chain was carried out in a study of blood T cell repertoires in COVID-19. Background on the study: In each case, the material was cDNA or gDNA derived from T cells, B-cell-depleted T cells, or PBMCs.

Trimming removed 4 bases at V and 6 bases at J, with 15 bases between. Per germline, CDR1 MNHEY and CDR2 SMNVEV (reference sequence). The CDR3 is 14 residues long. Some clones are missing from TCRdb's copy, which holds only in-frame ones; the method was immunoSEQ multiplex PCR. The table lists under 65,000 clones, almost 80% of them singletons. The sequenced material came from PBMCs or T cells enriched from blood (not recorded which). The V and J genes are TRBV27 and TRBJ1-2; D uncertain. This receptor was identified in a woman aged 50 to 65 with acute COVID-19. The CDR3 region has the DNA TGTGCCAGCAGTTCTCGGGCGAGGGCTGATGGCTACACCTTC. Translation gives CASSSRARADGYTF.